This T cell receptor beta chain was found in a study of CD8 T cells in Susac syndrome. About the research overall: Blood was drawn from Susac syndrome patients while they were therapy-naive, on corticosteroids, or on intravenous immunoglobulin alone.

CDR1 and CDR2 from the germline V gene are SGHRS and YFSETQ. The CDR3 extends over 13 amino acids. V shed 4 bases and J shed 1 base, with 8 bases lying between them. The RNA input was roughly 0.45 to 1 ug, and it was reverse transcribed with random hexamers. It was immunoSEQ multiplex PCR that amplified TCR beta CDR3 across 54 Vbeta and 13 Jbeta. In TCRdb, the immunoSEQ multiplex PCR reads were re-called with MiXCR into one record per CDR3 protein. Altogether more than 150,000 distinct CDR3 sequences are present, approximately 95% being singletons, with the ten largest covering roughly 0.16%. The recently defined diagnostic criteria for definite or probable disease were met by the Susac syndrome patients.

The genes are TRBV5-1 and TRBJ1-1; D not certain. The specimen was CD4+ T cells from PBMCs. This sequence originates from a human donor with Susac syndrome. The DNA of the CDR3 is TGCGCCAGCAGCAGTTCTAGGAACACTGAAGCTTTCTTT. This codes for CASSSSRNTEAFF. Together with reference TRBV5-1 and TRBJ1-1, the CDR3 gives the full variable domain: KAGVTQTPRYLIKTRGQQVTLSCSPISGHRSVSWYQQTPGQGLQFLFEYFSETQRNKGNFPGRFSGRQFSNSRSEMNVSTLELGDSALYLCASSSSRNTEAFFGQGTRLTVV.